This passage covers 5 T cell receptor beta chains from one sample sequenced in a study of cytomegalovirus exposure and HLA in healthy donors. The PCR contained 60 Vbeta and 13 Jbeta primers. Repertoires were generated with immunoSEQ multiplex PCR, while TCRdb's copy carries only in-frame clones and drops some. This table has under 200,000 clones, approximately 70% appearing once. Specimen: PBMCs. All receptors derive from a woman between 40 and 50 years old in good health and CMV-seropositive.

This rearrangement joins TRBV4-2 to TRBJ2-1, with D possibly TRBD1 on 5 matching bases. CDR1 is LGHNA, CDR2 YNFKEQ, per germline. The CDR3 contains 14 residues. The V and J ends lost 2 bases and 5 bases respectively, with 10 bases between them. The CDR3 here is CASSQMTANNEQFF. CDR3 DNA: TGTGCCAGCAGCCAAATGACAGCTAACAATGAGCAGTTCTTC.

V and J are TRBV4-3 and TRBJ2-7, with D possibly TRBD2 on 6 matching bases. The length of the CDR3 is 15 residues. Germline CDR1 reads LGHNA; CDR2 reads YSLEER. V gave up 1 base and J gave up 2 bases, with 12 bases separating them. The CDR3 bases are TGCGCCAGCAGCCAAGGAGGGACTCGAACCTACGAGCAGTACTTC. This gives the protein CASSQGGTRTYEQYF.

The chain has TRBV7-9 and TRBJ2-2; 8 bases match TRBD1. Germline trimming cut 5 bases from V and 0 bases from J; bases unmatched to any gene: 11. Looked up from germline, CDR1 is SEHNR and CDR2 is FQNEAQ (reference sequence). This CDR3 has 18 residues. The CDR3 is CASSPSDRVVANTGELFF. The CDR3 nucleotides are TGTGCCAGCAGCCCGTCGGACAGGGTTGTAGCGAACACCGGGGAGCTGTTTTTT.

The rearrangement uses TRBV19 and TRBJ2-2, with a possible D match to TRBD1 (5 bases). V lost 2 bases and J 1 base, leaving 8 bases between the germline ends. The CDR3 length is 15 residues. The germline V gene encodes CDR1 LNHDA and CDR2 SQIVND (reference sequence). CDR3 loop: CASSIPGQNTGELFF. CDR3 in DNA: TGTGCCAGTAGTATACCCGGACAGAACACCGGGGAGCTGTTTTTT.

The chain is built from TRBV4-3 and TRBJ2-7; tentatively, D is TRBD2 (5 bases). CDR1 is LGHNA and CDR2 is YSLEER in the germline V gene. V was clipped by 1 base and J by 2 bases, with 6 bases between them. The CDR3 covers 13 residues. The CDR3 reads CASSQGLPYEQYF. Written as DNA, the CDR3 is TGCGCCAGCAGCCAAGGACTACCCTACGAGCAGTACTTC.